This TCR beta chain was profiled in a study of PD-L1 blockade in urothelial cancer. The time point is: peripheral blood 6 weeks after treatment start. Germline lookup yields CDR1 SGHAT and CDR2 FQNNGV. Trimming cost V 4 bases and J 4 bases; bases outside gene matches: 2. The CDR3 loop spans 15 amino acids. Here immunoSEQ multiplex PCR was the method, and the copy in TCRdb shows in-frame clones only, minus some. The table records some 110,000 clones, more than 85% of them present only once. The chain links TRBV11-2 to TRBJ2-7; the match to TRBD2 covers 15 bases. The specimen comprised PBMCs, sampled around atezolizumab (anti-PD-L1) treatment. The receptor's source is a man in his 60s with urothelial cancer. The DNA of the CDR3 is TGTGCCAGCAGCTGGGGGACTAGCGGGGGGTACGAGCAGTACTTC. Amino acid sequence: CASSWGTSGGYEQYF. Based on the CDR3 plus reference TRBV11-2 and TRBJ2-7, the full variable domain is EAGVAQSPRYKIIEKRQSVAFWCNPISGHATLYWYQQILGQGPKLLIQFQNNGVVDDSQLPKDRFSAERLKGVDSTLKIQPAKLEDSAVYLCASSWGTSGGYEQYFGPGTRLTVT.